This entry is about one T cell receptor beta chain. The record originates from a study of blood T cell repertoires in COVID-19. Across the whole study: Material from acute and convalescent COVID-19 was sourced from the United States, Italy and Spain. Nucleic acid was either cDNA or gDNA, and it came from T cells, B-cell-depleted T cells, or PBMCs.

Germline trimming cut 5 bases from V and 4 bases from J; bases unmatched to any gene: 18. Germline V gene lookup returns CDR1 SGHAT and CDR2 FQNNGV. The CDR3 runs 18 residues. In the original processing: Cell counts per sample came from amplifying reference gene primers. TCRdb's copy holds only in-frame clones and misses some; the assay was immunoSEQ multiplex PCR. The V and J calls and clone size are taken from that table; D and trimming were inferred from the DNA. This sample carries approximately 90,000 clones, roughly four fifths of them seen once, and the ten largest clones take about 1.2%. The clonotype comes from a woman of 80 years or more with acute or convalescent COVID-19. V is TRBV11-2 and J is TRBJ2-7, with 9 bases identical to TRBD1. The sequenced sample was peripheral blood. The CDR3 is CASSHDLGATGGLYEQYF. CDR3 bases: TGTGCCAGCAGCCACGACCTGGGAGCTACAGGGGGCCTATACGAGCAGTACTTC.